This T cell receptor (beta chain) came from a study of CD8+CD57+ T cells in acquired aplastic anemia. The wider study: Mean yield of DNA from sorted CD4+ and CD8+ cells was approximately 3 ug. Study-wide results and caveats: Found in both controls and patients were about 30 CD8+ CDR3 sequences. Patients showed no significant difference from controls in CD8+ Simpson's diversity.

The use of genomic DNA as template underpinned the TCR beta VDJ and CDR3 profiling. TCRdb itself ran the reads through MiXCR, one entry per CDR3 protein. The sample records 160,000 or so distinct CDR3 sequences, under 55% being singletons. Germline CDR1 SNHLY, CDR2 FYNNEI. V lost 5 bases and J lost 3, with 7 bases in between. CDR3 length equals 12 residues. Concerning this clonotype itself: The antigen is undetermined.

For sequencing, patients were chosen who had shown expansion of CD8+CD57+ cells by flow cytometry. All patients were therapy-naive when blood was sampled. The TCR was taken from a human donor with aplastic anemia. V usage is TRBV2 and J usage is TRBJ1-1; D unclear. Input material: sorted CD4+, CD8+, or CD8+CD57+ T cells (not recorded which) from PBMCs. The CDR3 here is CASSSHYTEAFF. The CDR3 bases are TGTGCCAGCAGTTCGCATTACACTGAAGCTTTCTTT.